This T cell receptor beta chain is from a study of Graves' ophthalmopathy and Graves' hyperthyroidism. Across the whole study: Samples of peripheral blood were obtained at initial diagnosis, prior to treatment of any kind.

This clonotype was detected ten times or more. Its specificity is not known. Amplified TCR beta CDR3 regions were obtained using RNA transcripts as template. Following a first-round RT-PCR that used HTBI primers, a second-round multiplex PCR was carried out. TCRdb reprocessed the multiplex PCR reads via MiXCR and lists one record per CDR3 protein. The repertoire includes a few hundred thousand distinct CDR3 sequences, roughly a sixth of them detected once, and 2% to 3% sits in the top ten. None of the included patients had other autoimmune diseases, uncontrolled infections, pregnancy or lactation, as these led to exclusion. The CDR3 loop spans 19 amino acids. Germline V gene lookup returns CDR1 SGHTA and CDR2 FQGTGA. Trimming cost V 6 bases and J 2 bases, with 25 bases left between them. Study results and caveats: Sensitivity of under 71% and specificity of 72% to 85% were achieved by the model that predicted ophthalmopathy progression. Blood shared most expanded thyroid clonotypes above 0.001 frequency.

V usage is TRBV7-3 and J usage is TRBJ2-2; weak D call: TRBD1 (5 bases). Sequencing was performed on peripheral blood. This sequence originates from an adult woman with stable Graves' hyperthyroidism. CDR3 DNA sequence: TGTGCCAGCAGTCCCGATTGGGGCGGCAGGCTACCCAACACCGGGGAGCTGTTTTTT. Protein: CASSPDWGGRLPNTGELFF.